This T cell receptor (beta chain) came from a study of T-cell reconstitution after alpha-beta-depleted transplantation in children. Overall study results and limits: Several hundred expanded graft clones reportedly gave rise to the alpha-beta T cells present about two months after transplant. Certain patients had high TCRbeta diversity at day 60, and it came from recipient T cells and thymic progenitors that survived.

Only a few counts were recorded for this clonotype. Its antigen is not known. The TCRbeta library was prepared with unique molecular identifiers. TCRdb analysed the PCR reads with MiXCR anew, one entry per CDR3 protein. The profile shows about 830,000 distinct CDR3 sequences, roughly 15% of them singletons. The TCR was taken from a male patient aged 10 to 17 who had a stem cell transplant for acute lymphoblastic leukemia, so the T cells may come from the graft donor. The sample was PBMCs, mostly from graft donor cells, taken 360 days after TCRalphabeta/CD19-depleted stem cell transplant.

The CDR3 DNA follows: TGTGCCAGCAGCCAAGATAACGGGGGAGGCACAGATACGCAGTATTTT. The encoded protein is CASSQDNGGGTDTQYF. The chain is built from TRBV4-2 and TRBJ2-3; tentatively, D is TRBD2 (6 bases). Germline assignment: CDR1 LGHNA and CDR2 YNFKEQ. There are 16 residues in the CDR3. V gave up 0 bases and J gave up 1 base, with 11 bases separating them.